This T cell receptor beta chain was profiled in a study of cytomegalovirus exposure and HLA in healthy donors. PCR used 60 Vbeta primers and 13 Jbeta primers. TCRdb's copy holds only in-frame clones and misses some; the assay was immunoSEQ multiplex PCR. The data show more than 95,000 clones, less than 80% seen once. Sequences were obtained from PBMCs. The TCR sequence derives from a man aged 30 to 39 in good health and CMV-seronegative.

CDR3 nucleotide sequence: TGTGCCAGCAGATTGGTGCAGGGATTGGCTGAAGCTTTCTTT. This translates into CASRLVQGLAEAFF. The chain recombines TRBV6-1 with TRBJ1-1; perhaps TRBD1 as D (5 bases). The CDR3 length is 14 residues. Germline V gene sequence: CDR1 MNHNS, CDR2 SASEGT. V lost 6 bases and J 6 bases, leaving 17 bases between the germline ends.